What follows are 30 T cell receptor beta chains derived from one specimen sequenced in a study of preoperative IRX-2 immunotherapy in early breast cancer. Data came from immunoSEQ multiplex PCR; TCRdb stores just in-frame clones and leaves some out. The sample shows 28,000 or so clones, around 90% of them seen only once. Treatment denoted: preoperative locoregional IRX-2 cytokine immunotherapy. The sample was taken from a patient treated with IRX-2 immunotherapy. The receptors derive from a human donor with breast cancer.

This clone has only a few counts. The chain joins TRBV2 to TRBJ1-2, with TRBD1 matching over 8 bases. Germline trimming cut 6 bases from V and 7 bases from J; bases unmatched to any gene: 10. The CDR3 has 14 residues. Germline V lookup: CDR1 SNHLY, CDR2 FYNNEI. The DNA of the CDR3 is TGTGCCAGCAGAGATAACAGGGGGTTTGCTGGCTACACCTTC. Residues: CASRDNRGFAGYTF. Variable domain in full (rest from reference TRBV2 and TRBJ1-2): EPEVTQTPSHQVTQMGQEVILRCVPISNHLYFYWYRQILGQKVEFLVSFYNNEISEKSEIFDDQFSVERPDGSNFTLKIRSTKLEDSAMYFCASRDNRGFAGYTFGSGTRLTVV.

This chain links TRBV5-1 with TRBJ1-3, with TRBD1 identical over 9 bases. The CDR3 extends over 15 amino acids. Germline CDR1 reads SGHRS; CDR2 reads YFSETQ. The trim removed 4 bases at V and 3 bases at J, leaving 5 bases unmatched. The CDR3 DNA follows: TGCGCCAGCAGCCTACAGGGGGCTGATGGAAACACCATATATTTT. Protein sequence: CASSLQGADGNTIYF.

This clone showed up just once. Given the absence of the conserved phenylalanine or tryptophan at the CDR3 end, a read error is likely. The V gene is TRBV28, the J gene TRBJ2-7; 11 bases are shared with TRBD1. V shed 5 bases and J 4 bases; nucleotides not matched to a gene: 7. Per germline, CDR1 MDHEN and CDR2 SYDVKM. This CDR3 region has 15 residues. CDR3 region: CASSTRDRGTYEQYL. Written as DNA, the CDR3 is TGTGCCAGCAGTACGCGGGACAGGGGGACGTACGAGCAGTACCTC.

The chain has TRBV29-1 and TRBJ2-7, with 8 bases lining up with TRBD1. CDR1 SQVTM and CDR2 ANQGSEA come from the germline V gene. CDR3 size: 17 residues. The V segment lost 7 bases and the J segment 3 bases; nucleotides outside the gene matches: 20. The DNA of the CDR3 is TGCAGCGCTCTCGGGACAGGCCTCCGCGAGGGAATCTACGAGCAGTACTTC. This sequence encodes CSALGTGLREGIYEQYF.

The rearrangement uses TRBV15 and TRBJ1-2, with unresolved D. Per the germline V gene, CDR1 is LNHNV and CDR2 is YYDKDF (reference sequence). The CDR3 is 17 amino acids. V was cut by 2 bases and J by 4 bases, with 20 bases left in between. CDR3 sequence reads: CATSRPLSDAAFYGYTF. The CDR3 bases are TGTGCCACCAGCAGACCGCTGTCCGATGCCGCTTTCTATGGCTACACCTTC. The whole variable domain, remainder taken from reference TRBV15 and TRBJ1-2, is DAMVIQNPRYQVTQFGKPVTLSCSQTLNHNVMYWYQQKSSQAPKLLFHYYDKDFNNEADTPDNFQSRRPNTSFCFLDIRSPGLGDTAMYLCATSRPLSDAAFYGYTFGSGTRLTVV.

The V and J genes are TRBV19 and TRBJ1-1, with 9 bases fitting TRBD1. Germline V gene sequence: CDR1 LNHDA, CDR2 SQIVND (reference sequence). CDR3 size: 14 residues. V lost 4 bases, J lost 4 bases, and 4 bases stayed unmatched. For the CDR3, the DNA is TGTGCCAGTAGTACGGGACAGGGCCTCACTGAAGCTTTCTTT. Translation: CASSTGQGLTEAFF.

The V gene is TRBV4-2, the J gene TRBJ2-1; 9 bases are shared with TRBD2. The germline V gene encodes CDR1 LGHNA and CDR2 YNFKEQ. The CDR3 has 16 amino acids. The J segment lost 3 bases and the V segment lost 0 bases, leaving 3 bases of the junction unmatched. The CDR3 reads CASSQETSGFYNEQFF. CDR3 bases: TGTGCCAGCAGCCAAGAAACTAGCGGGTTCTACAATGAGCAGTTCTTC.

The chain employs TRBV7-8 and TRBJ2-7, with D uncertain. The V end was cut by 0 bases, the J end by 0 bases, with 6 bases between. This CDR3 spans 14 amino acids. Germline CDR1 reads SGHVS; CDR2 reads FQNEAQ. This CDR3 reads CASSLAVSSYEQYF. The CDR3 DNA sequence: TGTGCCAGCAGCTTAGCGGTTAGCTCCTACGAGCAGTACTTC.

This chain joins TRBV11-2 and TRBJ2-3; D might be TRBD1 or TRBD2, each matching 5 bases. V was shortened by 3 bases and J by 3 bases, with 13 bases between the two germline ends. The germline V gene encodes CDR1 SGHAT and CDR2 FQNNGV. The CDR3 length is 15 residues. This CDR3 is CASSFFARETDTQYF. CDR3 nucleotide sequence: TGTGCCAGCAGCTTCTTTGCCAGGGAGACAGATACGCAGTATTTT.

J is TRBJ2-3 and V is TRBV5-4; 10 positions match TRBD1. This CDR3 has 16 residues. Germline V gene lookup returns CDR1 SGHNT and CDR2 YYREEE (reference sequence). V was pared by 6 bases and J by 4 bases, with 11 bases of the junction left unmatched. The CDR3 sequence is CASNIHGTGVADTQYF. The DNA for the CDR3 is TGTGCCAGCAACATTCACGGGACAGGGGTCGCAGATACGCAGTATTTT.

This sequence joins TRBV11-2 and TRBJ1-2; possible D gene TRBD1, 6 bases. This CDR3 spans 15 amino acids. From germline, CDR1 is SGHAT and CDR2 FQNNGV. V lost 5 bases and J lost 8, with 21 bases in between. CDR3 amino acids: CASSPEPRGGTGYTF. As DNA, the CDR3 is TGTGCCAGCAGCCCTGAGCCCAGGGGAGGCACAGGCTACACCTTC. The full variable domain, completed using reference TRBV11-2 and TRBJ1-2, is EAGVAQSPRYKIIEKRQSVAFWCNPISGHATLYWYQQILGQGPKLLIQFQNNGVVDDSQLPKDRFSAERLKGVDSTLKIQPAKLEDSAVYLCASSPEPRGGTGYTFGSGTRLTVV.

The chain employs TRBV5-6 and TRBJ2-6, with D perhaps assigned TRBD1 or TRBD2 (5 bases each). The CDR3 runs 15 residues. V lost 3 bases and J lost 2, with 9 bases in between. Germline V gene sequence: CDR1 SGHDT, CDR2 YYEEEE. This CDR3 reads CASSSPGPGANVLTF. The CDR3 DNA follows: TGTGCCAGCAGCTCCCCGGGACCTGGGGCCAACGTCCTGACTTTC.

The chain recombines TRBV19 with TRBJ2-7, with D perhaps TRBD2 (5 bases). From germline, CDR1 is LNHDA and CDR2 SQIVND (reference sequence). V dropped 5 bases and J dropped 3 bases, with 5 bases sitting between them. The CDR3 is 11 residues long. The CDR3 DNA follows: TGTGCCAGTAGTCGGGACTACGAGCAGTACTTC. Translated, it gives CASSRDYEQYF.

The genes are TRBV21-1 and TRBJ2-2; the D call in the table, TRBD1, was not verified against the DNA. TRBV21-1 is a listed pseudogene. The CDR3 has 16 amino acids. The CDR3 loop is CASTDGANRNTGELFF. The CDR3 coding sequence is TGTGCCAGCACCGATGGGGCTAATCGGAACACCGGGGAGCTGTTTTTT.

The V call is TRBV7-2, the J call TRBJ2-3, with 9 bases matching TRBD2. Trimming took 5 bases from V and 10 from J; bases not matched to a gene: 4. Germline V lookup: CDR1 SGHTA, CDR2 FQGNSA. This CDR3 spans 12 amino acids. Written as DNA, the CDR3 is TGTGCCAGCAGCGAACAGCGGGGGGCGCAGTATTTT. Translated, it gives CASSEQRGAQYF.

CDR3 sequence (DNA): TGTGCCAGCAGCTCTAGGCACACCGGGGAGCTGTTTTTT. Encoded protein: CASSSRHTGELFF. This chain links TRBV11-2 with TRBJ2-2, with D uncertain. The germline CDR1 and CDR2 sequences are SGHAT and FQNNGV. The V and J ends lost 4 bases and 3 bases respectively, with 6 bases between them. The length of the CDR3 is 13 residues.

This chain joins TRBV5-1 and TRBJ1-5; no clear D. The V end lost 0 bases, the J end lost 5 bases, and 6 bases lay between the germline ends. Germline CDR1 is SGHRS and CDR2 is YFSETQ. The length of the CDR3 is 13 residues. CDR3: CASSLGGDQPQHF. CDR3 bases: TGCGCCAGCAGCTTGGGTGGGGATCAGCCCCAGCATTTT.

This rearrangement joins TRBV5-1 to TRBJ1-4, with a possible D match to TRBD1 (6 bases). CDR3 length equals 15 residues. The germline V gene encodes CDR1 SGHRS and CDR2 YFSETQ. V lost 5 bases, J lost 8 bases, and 19 bases lay in between. The CDR3 coding sequence is TGCGCCAGCAGAGCCCTTGAGACAGGAGGAGAAAAACTGTTTTTT. Amino acid sequence: CASRALETGGEKLFF.

This sequence joins TRBV2 and TRBJ2-2, with 10 nucleotides matching TRBD2. CDR1 is SNHLY, CDR2 FYNNEI, per germline. Trimming removed 6 bases from V and 3 bases from J; junction bases left unmatched: 7. There are 16 residues in the CDR3. CDR3 sequence reads: CASRSSGGPDTGELFF. The CDR3 DNA is TGTGCCAGCAGGAGTAGCGGGGGGCCCGACACCGGGGAGCTGTTTTTT.

This chain joins TRBV5-4 and TRBJ1-2; tentatively, D is TRBD1 (5 bases). The germline V gene has CDR1 SGHNT and CDR2 YYREEE (reference sequence). With 4 bases removed from V and 4 bases from J, the gap between germline ends came to 14 bases. The CDR3 loop spans 14 amino acids. Here the CDR3 DNA reads TGTGCCAGCAGCACCTCCGGGGCGGGCTATGGCTACACCTTC. Protein sequence: CASSTSGAGYGYTF.

This sequence joins TRBV6-1 and TRBJ1-5; TRBD1 is a possible D gene (6 bases). Germline V gene data show CDR1 as MNHNS and CDR2 as SASEGT. Trimming pared 6 bases from V and 0 bases from J, leaving 9 bases between. The CDR3 has 14 amino acids. The CDR3 reads CASRRTDSNQPQHF. CDR3 DNA: TGTGCCAGCAGACGGACAGATAGCAATCAGCCCCAGCATTTT.

This chain uses TRBV4-1 with TRBJ2-1, with D possibly matching TRBD1 (5 bases). Between the trimmed V and J ends, which lost 3 bases and 0 bases, there was a span of 12 bases. Germline loops: CDR1 MGHRA, CDR2 YSYEKL. The CDR3 sequence is 16 residues long. The CDR3 coding sequence is TGCGCCAGCAGCCAGTTGGACATCCTCTCCTACAATGAGCAGTTCTTC. Translation gives CASSQLDILSYNEQFF.

The gene calls are TRBV6-5 and TRBJ2-3, with D perhaps matching TRBD1 (5 bases). Trimming removed 2 bases at V and 4 bases at J, with 13 bases between. The germline V gene has CDR1 MNHEY and CDR2 SVGAGI. CDR3 length: 15 amino acids. The CDR3 protein is CASSYTHRQSDTQYF. The CDR3 nucleotides read TGTGCCAGCAGTTACACCCACCGACAGTCAGATACGCAGTATTTT.

This rearrangement joins TRBV28 to TRBJ2-7, with D tentatively TRBD1 or TRBD2 (5 bases each). Germline loops: CDR1 MDHEN, CDR2 SYDVKM. The CDR3 extends over 13 amino acids. V was cut by 5 bases and J by 7 bases, with 15 bases left in between. CDR3: CASSPPGTREQYF. DNA for the CDR3: TGTGCCAGCAGTCCCCCCGGGACCCGAGAGCAGTACTTC.

This clone was counted a single time. The V gene is TRBV11-2, the J gene TRBJ1-1; a weak D match, TRBD1 (5 bases). The CDR3 contains 16 residues. Trimming removed 0 bases from V and 4 bases from J, with 15 bases in between. Germline CDR1 SGHAT, CDR2 FQNNGV. The CDR3 bases are TGTGCCAGCAGCTTAGATCGGGGCAGGGCGGCCACTGAAGCTTTCTTT. It is translated as CASSLDRGRAATEAFF.

The V gene is TRBV28, the J gene TRBJ2-2; TRBD1 is a possible D gene (5 bases). The CDR3 runs 15 residues. Trimming removed 2 bases at V and 4 bases at J, with 11 bases between. From germline, CDR1 is MDHEN and CDR2 SYDVKM. CDR3 sequence: CASSLQGEGTGELFF. As DNA, the CDR3 is TGTGCCAGCAGTTTACAGGGTGAAGGCACCGGGGAGCTGTTTTTT.

This chain uses TRBV30 with TRBJ1-2; the match to TRBD1 covers 7 bases. Germline V gene data show CDR1 as GTSNPN and CDR2 as SVGIG (reference sequence). V dropped 0 bases and J dropped 8; count of bases not matched to a gene: 3. CDR3 length: 12 residues. CDR3 nucleotides: TGTGCCTGGAGTGTACAGGGGTCGGGCTACACCTTC. Amino acid sequence: CAWSVQGSGYTF.

The gene calls are TRBV27 and TRBJ2-1; D is possibly TRBD2 (6 bases). Germline V gene sequence: CDR1 MNHEY, CDR2 SMNVEV (reference sequence). The length of the CDR3 is 14 residues. V was trimmed by 8 bases and J by 2 bases, leaving 13 bases between them. The CDR3 DNA sequence: TGTGCCAGCTGGCAGGAGGGTACCTACAATGAGCAGTTCTTC. Translating it yields CASWQEGTYNEQFF.

The chain employs TRBV19 and TRBJ1-1, with 7 bases aligning to TRBD1. CDR1 is LNHDA and CDR2 is SQIVND in the germline V gene (reference sequence). V was clipped by 7 bases and J by 1 base; unmatched bases: 9. The CDR3 runs 15 residues. This chain's CDR3 is CASTRRGQSNTEAFF. CDR3 in DNA: TGTGCCAGTACTCGAAGGGGGCAGTCGAACACTGAAGCTTTCTTT.

The gene calls are TRBV6-1 and TRBJ1-4; 12 bases agree with TRBD1. The CDR3 is 19 residues long. V gave up 3 bases and J gave up 1 base; unmatched junction bases: 9. The germline gives CDR1 MNHNS, CDR2 SASEGT. CDR3 residues: CASSDVPGQGAGTNEKLFF. CDR3 DNA: TGTGCCAGCAGTGATGTCCCGGGACAGGGGGCGGGAACTAATGAAAAACTGTTTTTT.